The 4 T cell receptor beta chains below all came from one sample that was sequenced in a study of T cell changes during pregnancy in multiple sclerosis. The table came from immunoSEQ multiplex PCR; TCRdb's copy has only in-frame clones and leaves some out. The table records 45,000 to 65,000 clones, 85% to 95% of them present only once. Sequencing used CD4+ T cells from peripheral blood mononuclear cells, obtained in the second trimester of pregnancy. These receptors all come from a female donor with multiple sclerosis, enrolled in a pregnancy study.

The V gene is TRBV15, the J gene TRBJ2-2, with TRBD1 matching over 7 bases. This CDR3 region has 13 residues. V dropped 8 bases and J dropped 7; count of bases not matched to a gene: 7. The germline V gene has CDR1 LNHNV and CDR2 YYDKDF (reference sequence). CDR3 DNA sequence: TGTGCCACCGCCCCCAGGGGGTTCGGGGAGCTGTTTTTT. This gives the protein CATAPRGFGELFF.

This rearrangement joins TRBV6-6 to TRBJ2-1, with a possible D match to TRBD2 (6 bases). V gave up 4 bases and J gave up 9 bases, with 19 bases separating them. CDR1 and CDR2 (germline): MNHNY, SVGAGI (reference sequence). The CDR3 runs to 15 residues. The CDR3: CASSSYGGRGSEQFF. CDR3 DNA sequence: TGTGCCAGCAGTTCTTACGGGGGACGGGGCAGTGAGCAGTTCTTC.

DNA for the CDR3: TGCAGCGCCCAGCGGGGGCCCGGAAACACCATATATTTT. Its translation: CSAQRGPGNTIYF. V is TRBV29-1 and J is TRBJ1-3; tentatively, D is TRBD1 (6 bases). Trimming pared 7 bases from V and 4 bases from J, leaving 14 bases between. Per the germline V gene, CDR1 is SQVTM and CDR2 is ANQGSEA. This CDR3 spans 13 amino acids.

The rearrangement joins TRBV7-8 to TRBJ1-5, with unresolved D. From germline, CDR1 is SGHVS and CDR2 FQNEAQ. This CDR3 has 17 amino acids. Trimming pared 0 bases from V and 2 bases from J, leaving 14 bases between. The DNA of the CDR3 is TGTGCCAGCAGCTTAGCGCGCAACCCGAGGGGCAATCAGCCCCAGCATTTT. It specifies CASSLARNPRGNQPQHF.